The rows below give T cell receptor beta chains drawn from one sample of a study of regulatory T cells in long-lasting Graves disease. TCRdb re-called the multiplex PCR reads with MiXCR, one entry per CDR3 protein. Of about 610,000 distinct CDR3 sequences listed, about 16% are singletons. These data also formed part of another study, on T cells in Graves' hyperthyroidism and ophthalmopathy.

The material sequenced was peripheral blood mononuclear cells (PBMCs), taken at new diagnosis, from a patient treated with antithyroid drugs. The receptor source for this set is a man aged 18-30 years with Graves disease. CDR3s include the opening cysteine and the closing phenylalanine or tryptophan. D genes are given only for firm matches. Clone size, where shown, is once, few, many, or a class for clones that have expanded.

size,J,V,D,CDR3,DNA
few,TRBJ1-2,TRBV10-3,TRBD1,CASDRGGDGYTF,TGTGCCAGCGACAGGGGAGGAGATGGCTACACCTTC
NA,TRBJ2-5,TRBV7-3,NA,CASSLSRDMGETQYF,TGTGCCAGCAGCTTAAGCCGGGACATGGGAGAGACCCAGTACTTC
NA,TRBJ2-3,TRBV7-3,NA,CASSRVGGADTQYF,TGTGCCAGCAGCCGAGTGGGGGGCGCAGATACGCAGTATTTT
many,TRBJ2-7,TRBV7-9,NA,CASSPTADRRQAYEQYF,TGTGCCAGCAGCCCCACGGCCGACCGTAGACAAGCTTACGAGCAGTACTTC
many,TRBJ1-5,TRBV7-8,NA,CASSSRSQAPRGNQPQHF,TGTGCCAGCAGCAGCCGCTCGCAGGCTCCACGGGGCAATCAGCCCCAGCATTTT
many,TRBJ2-2,TRBV6-5,NA,CASSYQNTGELFF,TGTGCCAGCAGTTACCAGAACACCGGGGAGCTGTTTTTT
few,TRBJ2-1,TRBV6-1,NA,CASSERLDSSYNEQFF,TGTGCCAGCAGTGAACGTCTCGATAGCTCCTACAATGAGCAGTTCTTC
few,TRBJ1-5,TRBV18,TRBD1,CASSPSGQGINQPQHF,TGTGCCAGCTCACCATCGGGACAGGGGATCAATCAGCCCCAGCATTTT
many,TRBJ1-5,TRBV28,NA,CASSLSDQPQHF,TGTGCCAGCAGTTTGTCGGATCAGCCCCAGCATTTT
many,TRBJ1-1,TRBV30,NA,CAWTGDSTEAFF,TGTGCCTGGACTGGGGATAGCACTGAAGCTTTCTTT
many,TRBJ2-1,TRBV20-1,TRBD2,CSAYTGLAGYNEQFF,TGCAGTGCTTACACAGGACTAGCGGGGTACAATGAGCAGTTCTTC
many,TRBJ1-2,TRBV6-1,TRBD1,CASSGGQARIRYGYTF,TGTGCCAGCAGCGGGGGACAGGCGAGAATTCGGTATGGCTACACCTTC
NA,TRBJ2-2,TRBV5-4,TRBD2,CASSSLAGGDTGELFF,TGTGCCAGCAGCTCTCTAGCGGGAGGAGACACCGGGGAGCTGTTTTTT
few,TRBJ1-5,TRBV12-3/TRBV12-4,NA,CASSLRGTGDQPQHF,TGTGCCAGCAGTTTGAGGGGGACTGGAGATCAGCCCCAGCATTTT
NA,TRBJ1-1,TRBV6-2/TRBV6-3,TRBD1,CASSWPMTGDTEAFF,TGTGCCAGCAGTTGGCCCATGACAGGGGACACTGAAGCTTTCTTT
few,TRBJ1-4,TRBV5-1,NA,CASSLGGPIGGGKLFF,TGCGCCAGCAGCTTGGGGGGGCCGATCGGGGGTGGAAAACTGTTTTTT
many,TRBJ2-5,TRBV7-2,NA,CASSGWTAETQYF,TGTGCCAGCAGCGGATGGACAGCCGAGACCCAGTACTTC
NA,TRBJ1-5,TRBV24-1,TRBD1,CATSDQGQGKQPQHF,TGTGCCACCAGTGATCAAGGACAGGGGAAGCAGCCCCAGCATTTT
many,TRBJ2-1,TRBV30,NA,CAWSGTGSWAEQFF,TGTGCCTGGAGTGGAACAGGGAGTTGGGCTGAGCAGTTCTTC
NA,TRBJ2-1,TRBV20-1,TRBD2,CSFTGTSGYNEQFF,TGCAGTTTTACCGGGACTAGCGGATACAATGAGCAGTTCTTC
many,TRBJ2-3,TRBV6-2/TRBV6-3,TRBD2,CASSYSILAGGQSTDTQYF,TGTGCCAGCAGTTACTCGATTTTAGCGGGAGGTCAGTCAACAGATACGCAGTATTTT
few,TRBJ2-7,TRBV29-1,NA,CSVEWEGTGAPYEQYF,TGCAGCGTTGAGTGGGAGGGGACGGGGGCTCCCTACGAGCAGTACTTC
NA,TRBJ2-2,TRBV7-6,TRBD2,CASSLEPGLAIVAGELFF,TGTGCCAGCAGCCTAGAGCCGGGACTAGCGATTGTGGCCGGGGAGCTGTTTTTT
few,TRBJ2-3,TRBV29-1,TRBD1,CSGDRGPSDTQYF,TGCAGCGGTGACAGGGGTCCATCAGATACGCAGTATTTT
few,TRBJ1-2,TRBV9,NA,CASSPRGGPYVDGYTF,TGTGCCAGCAGCCCGCGGGGAGGCCCTTATGTGGATGGCTACACCTTC
NA,TRBJ1-1,TRBV12-3/TRBV12-4,NA,CASSFSGATEAFF,TGTGCCAGCAGTTTTTCAGGGGCGACTGAAGCTTTCTTT
NA,TRBJ2-7,TRBV11-2,NA,CASSQEIGSEQYF,TGTGCCAGCAGCCAAGAAATAGGGAGCGAGCAGTACTTC
few,TRBJ2-1,TRBV7-9,TRBD2,CASSSGTNPYNEQFF,TGTGCCAGCAGCTCCGGGACTAACCCTTACAATGAGCAGTTCTTC
few,TRBJ1-5,TRBV7-8,NA,CASSRQLDQPQHF,TGTGCCAGCAGCCGACAGCTAGATCAGCCCCAGCATTTT
many,TRBJ1-1,TRBV12-3/TRBV12-4,NA,CASSFGDTEAFF,TGTGCCAGCAGTTTCGGGGACACTGAAGCTTTCTTT
many,TRBJ1-1,TRBV5-5,NA,CASSLDISAEAFF,TGTGCCAGCAGCTTAGACATCTCCGCTGAAGCTTTCTTT
NA,TRBJ2-7,TRBV28,NA,CASTNLWEQYF,TGTGCCAGCACCAACCTCTGGGAGCAGTACTTC
few,TRBJ2-7,TRBV7-9,TRBD1,CASSLFRDRAYEQYF,TGTGCCAGCAGCTTGTTCCGAGACAGGGCCTACGAGCAGTACTTC
NA,TRBJ2-1,TRBV20-1,NA,CSVPGSSSYNEQFF,TGCAGTGTCCCTGGTTCTAGCTCCTACAATGAGCAGTTCTTC
few,TRBJ2-5,TRBV3-1,TRBD2,CASSQVLLAGKKETQYF,TGTGCCAGCAGCCAAGTTCTCCTAGCGGGCAAAAAAGAGACCCAGTACTTC
NA,TRBJ1-2,TRBV7-9,NA,CASSLIATPSYGYTF,TGTGCCAGCAGCTTAATCGCGACCCCTAGCTATGGCTACACCTTC
NA,TRBJ1-1,TRBV29-1,TRBD1,CSGHRGERATEAFF,TGCAGCGGGCACAGGGGGGAGAGGGCCACTGAAGCTTTCTTT
NA,TRBJ2-4,TRBV28,NA,CASSFSTPNIQYF,TGTGCCAGCAGTTTTTCGACACCTAACATTCAGTACTTC
few,TRBJ2-3,TRBV27,TRBD2,CASRGPPSGQVAAQYF,TGTGCCAGCAGGGGGCCGCCTAGCGGTCAGGTCGCGGCGCAGTATTTT
few,TRBJ2-3,TRBV5-1,TRBD2,CASSLEGGGTDTQYF,TGCGCCAGCAGCTTAGAGGGAGGGGGCACAGATACGCAGTATTTT
few,TRBJ1-4,TRBV15,TRBD1,CATSRLGQVDEKLFF,TGTGCCACCAGCAGACTAGGACAGGTGGATGAAAAACTGTTTTTT
few,TRBJ1-2,TRBV5-4,NA,CASSLDSFGYTF,TGTGCCAGCAGCTTGGACAGCTTTGGCTACACCTTC
many,TRBJ2-7,TRBV7-6,NA,CASSSSQEGPKHF,TGTGCCAGCAGCTCCTCCCAAGAAGGGCCCAAGCACTTC
few,TRBJ1-5,TRBV20-1,NA,CSGALGNQPQHF,TGCAGTGGGGCCCTTGGGAATCAGCCCCAGCATTTT
many,TRBJ2-1,TRBV7-2,NA,CASSLGPLGEQFF,TGTGCCAGCAGCTTAGGACCGCTGGGTGAGCAGTTCTTC
NA,TRBJ1-1,TRBV4-1,NA,CASSQGRGRGTEAFF,TGCGCCAGCAGCCAGGGTCGGGGGCGCGGCACTGAAGCTTTCTTT
many,TRBJ2-5,TRBV12-3/TRBV12-4,TRBD2,CASSSQTSREETQYF,TGTGCCAGCAGTTCCCAGACTAGCCGTGAAGAGACCCAGTACTTC
many,TRBJ2-7,TRBV2,NA,CASRPTPTYEQYF,TGTGCCAGCAGACCGACACCCACCTACGAGCAGTACTTC
many,TRBJ2-7,TRBV4-2,TRBD1,CASSRGTVAYEQYF,TGTGCCAGCAGCCGTGGGACAGTTGCCTACGAGCAGTACTTC
few,TRBJ2-5,TRBV20-1,TRBD2,CSARAPTGGPRETQYF,TGCAGTGCTAGAGCCCCAACGGGAGGGCCTCGGGAGACCCAGTACTTC
few,TRBJ2-7,TRBV20-1,TRBD2,CSAIPGLAGVYEQYF,TGCAGTGCTATCCCGGGACTAGCGGGAGTATACGAGCAGTACTTC
NA,TRBJ2-3,TRBV5-1,NA,CASSPRLTDTQYF,TGTGCCAGCAGCCCGAGACTGACTGATACGCAGTATTTT
NA,TRBJ2-2,TRBV5-1,NA,CASSSSPQGSGTGELFF,TGCGCCAGCAGCTCGAGCCCACAGGGATCGGGCACCGGGGAGCTGTTTTTT
NA,TRBJ1-2,TRBV6-2/TRBV6-3,NA,CASSYPDINYGYTF,TGTGCCAGCAGTTACCCGGACATTAACTATGGCTACACCTTC
many,TRBJ2-7,TRBV7-6,TRBD2,CASSSDGTSGRVLGF,TGTGCCAGCAGCTCAGACGGGACTAGCGGGAGGGTTTTGGGCTTC